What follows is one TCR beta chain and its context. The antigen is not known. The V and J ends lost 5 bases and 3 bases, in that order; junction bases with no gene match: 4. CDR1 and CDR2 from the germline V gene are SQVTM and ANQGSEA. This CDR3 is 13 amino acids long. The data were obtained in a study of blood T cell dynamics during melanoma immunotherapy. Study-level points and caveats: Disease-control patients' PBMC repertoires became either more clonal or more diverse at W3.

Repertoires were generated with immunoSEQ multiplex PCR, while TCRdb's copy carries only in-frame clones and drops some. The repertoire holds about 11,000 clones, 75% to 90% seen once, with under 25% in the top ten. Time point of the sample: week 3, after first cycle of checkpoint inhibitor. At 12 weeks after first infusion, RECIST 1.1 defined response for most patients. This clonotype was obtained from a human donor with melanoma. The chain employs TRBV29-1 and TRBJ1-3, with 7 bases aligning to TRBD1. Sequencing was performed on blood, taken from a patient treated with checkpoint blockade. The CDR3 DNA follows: TGCAGCGTTTACGACAGGGATGGAAACACCATATATTTT. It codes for CSVYDRDGNTIYF.